A single sample is the source of the 18 T cell receptor beta chains below, sequenced in a study of blood T cell repertoires in COVID-19. The assay was immunoSEQ multiplex PCR, and TCRdb's table has in-frame clones only and misses some. The sample records about 150,000 clones, 76% being singletons. The sequenced material came from peripheral blood. The source is a woman older than 75 with acute or convalescent COVID-19.

This rearrangement joins TRBV7-9 to TRBJ1-2; maybe TRBD1 (5 bases). The CDR3 runs to 14 residues. The V end lost 5 bases, the J end lost 3 bases, and 13 bases lay between the germline ends. The germline CDR1 and CDR2 sequences are SEHNR and FQNEAQ (reference sequence). The CDR3 region is CASSPGITDYGYTF. CDR3 nucleotide sequence: TGTGCCAGCAGCCCAGGGATTACGGACTATGGCTACACCTTC.

The rearrangement links TRBV7-9 to TRBJ2-2; 13 nucleotides line up with TRBD2. J lost 2 bases, V lost 5 bases, and 11 bases had no gene match. The length of the CDR3 is 19 residues. CDR1 and CDR2 from the germline V gene are SEHNR and FQNEAQ (reference sequence). CDR3 residues: CASSPIGTSGDKNTGELFF. The CDR3 DNA is TGTGCCAGCAGCCCCATCGGGACTAGCGGGGATAAAAACACCGGGGAGCTGTTTTTT.

The chain links TRBV30 to TRBJ2-1, with 7 bases fitting TRBD2. Per the germline V gene, CDR1 is GTSNPN and CDR2 is SVGIG (reference sequence). There are 14 residues in the CDR3. V lost 4 bases, J lost 8 bases, and 11 bases stayed unmatched. The CDR3 loop reads CAWNLGGSSYEQFF. The CDR3 DNA reads as TGTGCCTGGAATCTGGGCGGGAGTAGTTATGAGCAGTTCTTC.

With regard to this clone: The junction does not match germline at one end; this may be a read error. CDR3 region: CAGRAGDNYGYTF. The CDR3, as DNA: TGTGCCGGCAGGGCAGGGGATAACTATGGCTACACCTTC. V gene TRBV6-5 combines with J gene TRBJ1-2; tentatively, D is TRBD1 (6 bases). The V gene's germline CDR1 is MNHEY and CDR2 SVGAGI. CDR3 length: 13 amino acids.

The chain carries TRBV6-5 and TRBJ1-1; TRBD1 aligns across 8 bases. Looked up from germline, CDR1 is MNHEY and CDR2 is SVGAGI. This CDR3 spans 15 amino acids. The V segment lost 0 bases and the J segment 0 bases; nucleotides outside the gene matches: 0. CDR3 in DNA: TGTGCCAGCAGTTACTCACAGGGGGTGAACACTGAAGCTTTCTTT. Protein product: CASSYSQGVNTEAFF.

The table lists this clone with many counts. The chain has TRBV18 and TRBJ2-1, with 11 positions matching TRBD1. Trimming cost V 8 bases and J 11 bases; bases outside gene matches: 5. This CDR3 has 12 residues. Per the germline V gene, CDR1 is KGHSH and CDR2 is LQKENI. CDR3 region: CASLGQGDKQFF. CDR3 in DNA: TGTGCCAGCCTGGGACAGGGGGATAAGCAGTTCTTC.

The J gene is TRBJ1-6, the V gene TRBV19, with TRBD1 as a possible D gene (5 bases). Germline CDR1 LNHDA, CDR2 SQIVND (reference sequence). The CDR3 is made up of 17 amino acids. V was shortened by 4 bases and J by 0 bases, with 13 bases between the two germline ends. The CDR3 DNA reads as TGTGCCAGTAGTAAAGACCGGACAAGCTCCTATAATTCACCCCTCCACTTT. Translated: CASSKDRTSSYNSPLHF. Full variable domain (rest looked up from reference TRBV19 and TRBJ1-6): DGGITQSPKYLFRKEGQNVTLSCEQNLNHDAMYWYRQDPGQGLRLIYYSQIVNDFQKGDIAEGYSVSREKKESFPLTVTSAQKNPTAFYLCASSKDRTSSYNSPLHFGNGTRLTVT.

This chain joins TRBV4-1 and TRBJ1-3, with 9 bases identical to TRBD1. This CDR3 comprises 18 residues. CDR1 and CDR2 (germline): MGHRA, YSYEKL. V was pared by 0 bases and J by 6 bases, with 12 bases of the junction left unmatched. CDR3 in DNA: TGCGCCAGCAGCCAAGAAGGGACAGGGCATCAGTTTGAAAACACCATATATTTT. Amino acid sequence: CASSQEGTGHQFENTIYF.

The chain has TRBV5-4 and TRBJ2-6, with TRBD1 as a possible D gene (7 bases). Trimming removed 6 bases from V and 2 bases from J, with 12 bases in between. This CDR3 has 15 residues. CDR1 SGHNT and CDR2 YYREEE come from the germline V gene (reference sequence). The CDR3 DNA reads TGTGCCAGCAACGGAGGGGGCGCTGGGGCCAACGTCCTGACTTTC. Its translation: CASNGGGAGANVLTF.

The V call is TRBV13, the J call TRBJ1-2; 9 bases fit TRBD1. Germline CDR1 PRHDT, CDR2 FYEKMQ (reference sequence). Trimming took 5 bases from V and 3 from J; bases not matched to a gene: 7. The CDR3 length is 15 residues. As DNA, the CDR3 is TGTGCCAGCAGCCTACGGGACAGGGATTACTATGGCTACACCTTC. This encodes CASSLRDRDYYGYTF. Full variable domain (outside the CDR3, taken from reference TRBV13 and TRBJ1-2): AAGVIQSPRHLIKEKRETATLKCYPIPRHDTVYWYQQGPGQDPQFLISFYEKMQSDKGSIPDRFSAQQFSDYHSELNMSSLELGDSALYFCASSLRDRDYYGYTFGSGTRLTVV.

The chain is built from TRBV18 and TRBJ2-5; 11 bases match TRBD2. The germline gives CDR1 KGHSH, CDR2 LQKENI. The CDR3 is 14 amino acids. Losses at the gene ends were 4 bases for V and 9 bases for J; bases not matched to a gene: 7. CDR3 region: CASSLQTSGAPQYF. The CDR3 bases are TGTGCCAGCTCACTCCAGACTAGCGGGGCCCCCCAGTACTTC.

V is TRBV29-1 and J is TRBJ1-2, with 7 bases matching TRBD1. Germline V gene lookup returns CDR1 SQVTM and CDR2 ANQGSEA. The CDR3 consists of 15 residues. J gave up 8 bases and V 6 bases, and 18 bases lay outside the gene matches. The CDR3, as DNA: TGCAGCGTCCCCCTGACAGGGAATAAAGGTCAGGGCTACACCTTC. As protein: CSVPLTGNKGQGYTF.

The chain uses TRBV6-5 and TRBJ2-7; D is undetermined. V dropped 0 bases and J dropped 4 bases, with 4 bases sitting between them. From germline, CDR1 is MNHEY and CDR2 SVGAGI. The CDR3 totals 12 residues. CDR3 residues: CASSYSSYEQYF. As DNA, the CDR3 is TGTGCCAGCAGTTACTCATCTTACGAGCAGTACTTC.

This clone was detected only a few times. The chain uses TRBV6-1 and TRBJ1-1; no clear D. The V and J ends lost 1 base and 2 bases respectively, with 8 bases between them. This CDR3 contains 14 residues. Germline V gives CDR1 MNHNS, CDR2 SASEGT. The CDR3 DNA follows: TGTGCCAGCAGTGAAGTCCTTCTAAACACTGAAGCTTTCTTT. Translation: CASSEVLLNTEAFF.

The chain has TRBV12-3 or TRBV12-4 and TRBJ2-2; D gene ambiguous. The CDR3 is 12 residues long. V gave up 7 bases and J gave up 5 bases, with 8 bases separating them. CDR3 region: CASTPGTGELFF. CDR3 DNA sequence: TGTGCCAGCACCCCCGGGACCGGGGAGCTGTTTTTT.

The chain employs TRBV6-6 and TRBJ1-4; 8 nucleotides align to TRBD1. V shed 5 bases, J shed 3 bases, and the junction held 11 bases outside the gene matches. CDR3 length equals 17 residues. The germline gives CDR1 MNHNY, CDR2 SVGAGI (reference sequence). CDR3 in DNA: TGTGCCAGCAGTCCCCGAGGACAGGGCTCATCTAATGAAAAACTGTTTTTT. Its translation: CASSPRGQGSSNEKLFF.

This chain joins TRBV29-1 and TRBJ1-2; D ambiguous. The CDR3 covers 13 residues. The V gene lost 2 bases and the J gene lost 5 bases, with 12 bases spanning the gap. Germline CDR1 is SQVTM and CDR2 is ANQGSEA. DNA for the CDR3: TGCAGCGTTGAAAACACTAGTCGATATGGCTACACCTTC. Its protein product is CSVENTSRYGYTF.

The chain couples TRBV5-1 to TRBJ1-2; the D is unclear. Germline lookup yields CDR1 SGHRS and CDR2 YFSETQ. The ends were cut back, 2 bases at V and 3 bases at J, with 14 bases in the middle. This CDR3 is 15 amino acids long. CDR3 nucleotides: TGCGCCAGCAGCTTAGGAGCCAACCTCTACTATGGCTACACCTTC. This codes for CASSLGANLYYGYTF.